These T cell receptor beta chains were read from a single sample in a study of technical replicates of blood from several donors. Assay: immunoSEQ multiplex PCR; the TCRdb copy retains only in-frame clones and omits some. The repertoire holds 70,000 or so clones, with 88% as singletons. Sequenced: PBMCs. These receptors were taken from a human donor in good health. Some clones in this sample may be carry-over from other donors' samples. The CDR3 runs from the conserved cysteine through the conserved F or W. Each record gives: CDR3 length, V gene, J gene, clone size, D gene, CDR3 DNA, CDR3 protein. D genes are given only for firm matches. Rows may omit the clone size; those that give it use once, few, many or a size class.

length: 15; V: TRBV11-1; J: TRBJ2-1; size: NA; D: TRBD1; DNA: TGTGCCAGCAGTTCCGGACAGGGGTCCTACAATGAGCAGTTCTTC; CDR3: CASSSGQGSYNEQFF
length: 16; V: TRBV27; J: TRBJ2-7; size: NA; D: TRBD2; DNA: TGTGCCAGCAGTTCCCCCTCTCGCCTAGCGGCCTACGAGCAGTACTTC; CDR3: CASSSPSRLAAYEQYF
length: 15; V: TRBV29-1; J: TRBJ2-1; size: few; D: NA; DNA: TGCAGCGTTGGGACTGCCAAGAGCTCCTACAATGAGCAGTTCTTC; CDR3: CSVGTAKSSYNEQFF
length: 15; V: TRBV2; J: TRBJ1-6; size: NA; D: NA; DNA: TGTGCCAGCAGTGAAGCTCGGGGGTGGAATTCACCCCTCCACTTT; CDR3: CASSEARGWNSPLHF
length: 15; V: TRBV7-7; J: TRBJ2-5; size: NA; D: TRBD1; DNA: TGTGCCAGCAGCAAGACAGGGTCCGGCCAAGAGACCCAGTACTTC; CDR3: CASSKTGSGQETQYF
length: 17; V: TRBV4-3; J: TRBJ2-3; size: NA; D: NA; DNA: TGCGCCAGCAGCCAAGCACAGGGTGGGGACCGCACAGATACGCAGTATTTT; CDR3: CASSQAQGGDRTDTQYF
length: 16; V: TRBV4-3; J: TRBJ1-3; size: NA; D: NA; DNA: TGCGCCAGCAGCCAAGATAGGAGCCTTTCTGGAAACACCATATATTTT; CDR3: CASSQDRSLSGNTIYF
length: 14; V: TRBV4-1; J: TRBJ2-3; size: once; D: NA; DNA: TGCGCCAGCAGCCAGGCCTCTAGCGAGTCTACGCAGTATTTT; CDR3: CASSQASSESTQYF
length: 15; V: TRBV6-1; J: TRBJ2-7; size: once; D: TRBD1; DNA: TGTGCCAGCAGGGCCCGGGACAGGGTGTTTCGCGAGCAGTACTTC; CDR3: CASRARDRVFREQYF
length: 18; V: TRBV18; J: TRBJ1-1; size: NA; D: NA; DNA: TGTGCCAGCTCACCACCGTTGCGGGGGATTGTGGGGACCACTGAAGCTTTCTTT; CDR3: CASSPPLRGIVGTTEAFF
length: 11; V: TRBV20-1; J: TRBJ1-2; size: NA; D: NA; DNA: TGCAGTGCACCGCGGGGGCAGGGCTACACCTTC; CDR3: CSAPRGQGYTF
length: 12; V: TRBV5-8; J: TRBJ2-1; size: few; D: NA; DNA: TGTGCCAGCAGCCGGGGTTACAATGAGCAGTTCTTC; CDR3: CASSRGYNEQFF
length: 11; V: TRBV19; J: TRBJ2-1; size: NA; D: NA; DNA: TGTGCCAGCCGGGAGAGGCTTGAGCAGTTCTTC; CDR3: CASRERLEQFF
length: 15; V: TRBV5-6; J: TRBJ2-1; size: NA; D: TRBD1; DNA: TGTGCCAGCAGCCGCCGGACAGGGCGCGACAATGAGCAGTTCTTC; CDR3: CASSRRTGRDNEQFF
length: 14; V: TRBV9; J: TRBJ1-4; size: NA; D: NA; DNA: TGTGCCAGCAGCTTACAGGGTTCGGATGAAAAACTGTTTTTT; CDR3: CASSLQGSDEKLFF
length: 15; V: TRBV5-1; J: TRBJ2-5; size: NA; D: NA; DNA: TGCGCCAGCAGCTCGCCCCGGGGAACCCAAGAGACCCAGTACTTC; CDR3: CASSSPRGTQETQYF
length: 14; V: TRBV6-5; J: TRBJ1-5; size: NA; D: NA; DNA: TGTGCCAGCAGTAGCAGAGGGGGAGGGCAGCCCCAGCATTTT; CDR3: CASSSRGGGQPQHF
length: 14; V: TRBV11-2; J: TRBJ1-3; size: NA; D: NA; DNA: TGTGCCAGCAGCTTGGGGGACACCAGAAACACCATATATTTT; CDR3: CASSLGDTRNTIYF
length: 12; V: TRBV5-1; J: TRBJ1-2; size: NA; D: NA; DNA: TGCGCCAGCAGCTTCAGGGCTGGGGGCTACACCTTC; CDR3: CASSFRAGGYTF
length: 14; V: TRBV30; J: TRBJ1-1; size: once; D: NA; DNA: TGTGCCTGGAGTGTATCGAAGCGTGGCACTGAAGCTTTCTTT; CDR3: CAWSVSKRGTEAFF
length: 13; V: TRBV7-9; J: TRBJ2-1; size: once; D: NA; DNA: TGTGCCAGCAGCTTAGCAATCGGGTTTCCCAAGTTCTTC; CDR3: CASSLAIGFPKFF
length: 15; V: TRBV18; J: TRBJ1-2; size: NA; D: NA; DNA: TGTGCCAGCTCACCCCCGGTCAATCGAGGCTATGGCTACACCTTC; CDR3: CASSPPVNRGYGYTF
length: 16; V: TRBV19; J: TRBJ1-5; size: NA; D: TRBD1; DNA: TGTGCCAGTAGGGGGACAGGTCAGGGGAGCAATCAGCCCCAGCATTTT; CDR3: CASRGTGQGSNQPQHF
length: 16; V: TRBV5-1; J: TRBJ1-1; size: NA; D: TRBD1; DNA: TGCGCCAGCAGCCCTGGGACAGGGAGGATGAACACTGAAGCTTTCTTT; CDR3: CASSPGTGRMNTEAFF
length: 14; V: TRBV4-3; J: TRBJ1-1; size: NA; D: NA; DNA: TGCGCCAGCAGCTCCTCGACAGAGAACACTGAAGCTTTCTTT; CDR3: CASSSSTENTEAFF
length: 14; V: TRBV7-9; J: TRBJ1-1; size: NA; D: TRBD1; DNA: TGTGCCAGCAGCTTAAACAGGGGGAACACTGAAGCTTTCTTT; CDR3: CASSLNRGNTEAFF
length: 17; V: TRBV9; J: TRBJ2-2; size: NA; D: TRBD2; DNA: TGTGCCAGCAGCGGACTAGCGGGAGGGGCGAACACCGGGGAGCTGTTTTTT; CDR3: CASSGLAGGANTGELFF
length: 18; V: TRBV4-1; J: TRBJ2-6; size: NA; D: NA; DNA: TGCGCCAGCAGCCAAGAAACACAGTCCTCCTCTGGGGCCAACGTCCTGACTTTC; CDR3: CASSQETQSSSGANVLTF
length: 16; V: TRBV19; J: TRBJ2-3; size: NA; D: TRBD1; DNA: TGTGCCAGTAGAACCGGGACAGATGCTAGCACAGATACGCAGTATTTT; CDR3: CASRTGTDASTDTQYF
length: 13; V: TRBV10-3; J: TRBJ2-3; size: NA; D: TRBD2; DNA: TGTGCCATCACGGGAGGCTTAACAGATACGCAGTATTTT; CDR3: CAITGGLTDTQYF
length: 19; V: TRBV7-2; J: TRBJ2-1; size: NA; D: TRBD2; DNA: TGTGCCAGCAGCGGAGACCTAGCGGGAGCGAAGAGCTCCTACAATGAGCAGTTCTTC; CDR3: CASSGDLAGAKSSYNEQFF
length: 16; V: TRBV11-2; J: TRBJ2-1; size: NA; D: TRBD2; DNA: TGTGCCAGCAGCCGCCTGGGGGCGGGAGGGTACAATGAGCAGTTCTTC; CDR3: CASSRLGAGGYNEQFF
length: 15; V: TRBV2; J: TRBJ2-3; size: once; D: TRBD1; DNA: TGTGCCAGCAGCTCACAGGGGTTAGGCACAGATACGCAGTATTTT; CDR3: CASSSQGLGTDTQYF
length: 14; V: TRBV7-9; J: TRBJ1-1; size: NA; D: TRBD1; DNA: TGTGCCAGCAGCCCTGGACAGGGGGGAGCTGAAGCTTTCTTT; CDR3: CASSPGQGGAEAFF
length: 16; V: TRBV18; J: TRBJ2-5; size: NA; D: TRBD1; DNA: TGTGCCAGCTCACCATCCGGGACAGGGGGCGGAGAGACCCAGTACTTC; CDR3: CASSPSGTGGGETQYF
length: 14; V: TRBV5-8; J: TRBJ2-1; size: once; D: NA; DNA: TGTGCCACCACTGGGTGGGCTAACTACAATGAGCAGTTCTTC; CDR3: CATTGWANYNEQFF
length: 14; V: TRBV5-1; J: TRBJ2-7; size: NA; D: TRBD1; DNA: TGCGCCAGCAGCGGACCGGGACAGGGAAGGGAGCAGTACTTC; CDR3: CASSGPGQGREQYF
length: 15; V: TRBV7-9; J: TRBJ1-4; size: NA; D: NA; DNA: TGTGCCAGCAGCTTAGTGTGGAGTCCCAATGAAAAACTGTTTTTT; CDR3: CASSLVWSPNEKLFF
length: 13; V: TRBV6-5; J: TRBJ1-3; size: NA; D: NA; DNA: TGTGCCAGCAGCGCTATCTTTGGAAACACCATATATTTT; CDR3: CASSAIFGNTIYF
length: 14; V: TRBV2; J: TRBJ2-7; size: NA; D: NA; DNA: TGTGCCAGCAGAGGGGCCCTGACTTCCTACGAGCAGTACTTC; CDR3: CASRGALTSYEQYF
length: 13; V: TRBV5-6; J: TRBJ1-2; size: NA; D: NA; DNA: TGTGCCAGCAGCTTCGGCAGGCGGGATGGCTACACCTTC; CDR3: CASSFGRRDGYTF
length: 15; V: TRBV13; J: TRBJ2-5; size: NA; D: NA; DNA: TGTGCCAGCAGCGTACAGGGTGAGTGGCGAGAGACCCAGTACTTC; CDR3: CASSVQGEWRETQYF
length: 13; V: TRBV7-6; J: TRBJ2-7; size: few; D: TRBD1; DNA: TGTGCCAGCAGCTTGGGACAGGGTGCCGAGCAGTACTTC; CDR3: CASSLGQGAEQYF
length: 14; V: TRBV6-5; J: TRBJ2-3; size: NA; D: TRBD2; DNA: TGTGCCAGCGGACTAGCGGGGACCAGGGATACGCAGTATTTT; CDR3: CASGLAGTRDTQYF
length: 16; V: TRBV19; J: TRBJ2-1; size: NA; D: TRBD2; DNA: TGTGCCAGTAGTAGAGGACTAGCGGGAGTTGTGAATGAGCAGTTCTTC; CDR3: CASSRGLAGVVNEQFF
length: 15; V: TRBV6-1; J: TRBJ2-1; size: NA; D: TRBD2; DNA: TGTGCCAGCAGTGAACGGACTAGCGGGAGAGATGAGCAGTTCTTC; CDR3: CASSERTSGRDEQFF
length: 14; V: TRBV30; J: TRBJ1-2; size: NA; D: NA; DNA: TGTGCCTGGCTCCTTCAGGGGCTCGGCTATGGCTACACCTTC; CDR3: CAWLLQGLGYGYTF
length: 14; V: TRBV28; J: TRBJ2-3; size: NA; D: NA; DNA: TGTGCCAGCAGCGGGGGACGGGGCTTAGATACGCAGTATTTT; CDR3: CASSGGRGLDTQYF
length: 13; V: TRBV12-5; J: TRBJ2-3; size: NA; D: NA; DNA: TGTGCTAGTGGTACCGCGGGAACAGATACGCAGTATTTT; CDR3: CASGTAGTDTQYF
length: 16; V: TRBV19; J: TRBJ1-5; size: NA; D: TRBD1; DNA: TGTGCCAGTACCCCACAGGGGGCGGTACGCAATCAGCCCCAGCATTTT; CDR3: CASTPQGAVRNQPQHF
length: 13; V: TRBV6-1; J: TRBJ2-2; size: NA; D: TRBD1; DNA: TGTGCCAGCAGGGACGACAGGGCCGGGGAGCTGTTTTTT; CDR3: CASRDDRAGELFF
length: 16; V: TRBV7-7; J: TRBJ2-2; size: NA; D: TRBD2; DNA: TGTGCCAGCAGCTTACAAGGCGCGGGAGGTACCGGGGAGCTGTTTTTT; CDR3: CASSLQGAGGTGELFF
length: 14; V: TRBV7-2; J: TRBJ2-7; size: once; D: NA; DNA: TGTGCCAGCAGCTTAGACGGGGGGCCCTACGAGCAGTACTTC; CDR3: CASSLDGGPYEQYF
length: 15; V: TRBV4-2; J: TRBJ1-4; size: NA; D: NA; DNA: TGTGCCAGCAGCCAAGATACAGCCAACAGTGAAAAACTGTTTTTT; CDR3: CASSQDTANSEKLFF
length: 12; V: TRBV29-1; J: TRBJ2-3; size: few; D: NA; DNA: TGCAGCATTACAGGTCTTGCAGATACGCAGTATTTT; CDR3: CSITGLADTQYF
length: 15; V: TRBV10-1; J: TRBJ2-2; size: NA; D: NA; DNA: TGCGCCAGCAGTGAGCAGTTCAGGGTTACCGGGGAGCTGTTTTTT; CDR3: CASSEQFRVTGELFF
length: 13; V: TRBV4-3; J: TRBJ2-1; size: once; D: NA; DNA: TGCGCCAGCAGCCAAGGACAGGACTATGAGCAGTTCTTC; CDR3: CASSQGQDYEQFF
length: 17; V: TRBV19; J: TRBJ2-2; size: NA; D: TRBD2; DNA: TGTGCCAGTATATCAGCGGGAGGGGGCACTAACACCGGGGAGCTGTTTTTT; CDR3: CASISAGGGTNTGELFF
length: 16; V: TRBV23-1; J: TRBJ1-4; size: NA; D: TRBD1; DNA: TGCGCCAGCAGTCAACCCTTGACAGGGCTTCGGGAAAAACTGTTTTTT; CDR3: CASSQPLTGLREKLFF
length: 13; V: TRBV6-5; J: TRBJ1-2; size: NA; D: NA; DNA: TGTGCCAGCAGTCGTAACTCCCCACCCAGCTACACCTTC; CDR3: CASSRNSPPSYTF